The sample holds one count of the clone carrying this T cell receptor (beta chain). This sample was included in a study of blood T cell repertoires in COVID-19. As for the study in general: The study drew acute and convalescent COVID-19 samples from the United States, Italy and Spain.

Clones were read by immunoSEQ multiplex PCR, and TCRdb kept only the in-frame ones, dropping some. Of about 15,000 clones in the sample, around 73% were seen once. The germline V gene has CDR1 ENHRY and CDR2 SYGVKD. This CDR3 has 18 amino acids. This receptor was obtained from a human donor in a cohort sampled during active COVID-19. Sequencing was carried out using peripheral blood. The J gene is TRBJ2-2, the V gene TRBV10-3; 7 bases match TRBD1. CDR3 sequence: CVSSRPTGSTPNTGELFF. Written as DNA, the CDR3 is TGTGTCAGCTCACGTCCGACAGGGTCGACTCCGAACACCGGGGAGCTGTTTTTT.